This paragraph covers one TCR beta chain sequence. In germline, CDR1 is LNHNV, CDR2 YYDKDF (reference sequence). This CDR3 contains 14 residues. Trimming shortened V by 9 bases and J by 6 bases, and 20 bases separated the two germline ends. It was with a sample-barcoded 5' primer and a J-beta primer mix that a second PCR of about 6 to 12 cycles was run. TCRdb called the 5' RACE reads again in MiXCR, with one record for every CDR3 protein. The table lists some 1.8 million distinct CDR3 sequences, about 39% of them singletons, with 23% in the top ten. These data belong to a study of blood T cells in healthy people across ages.

Sequences were obtained from blood. The sequence was collected from a human donor in good health. The V gene is TRBV15, the J gene TRBJ1-2, with D possibly TRBD1 on 6 matching bases. The CDR3 sequence is CATTPHRNRDGYTF. Written as DNA, the CDR3 is TGTGCCACTACGCCCCACAGAAACAGGGATGGCTACACCTTC.